The 15 T cell receptor beta chains presented below share a single source sample, sequenced in a study of T-cell memory formation after mild COVID-19. From the 5' RACE reads, TCRdb called clonotypes with MiXCR, one entry per CDR3 protein. The sample yields about 290,000 distinct CDR3 sequences, less than 20% seen once. The sequencing input was PBMCs or a T cell subset sorted from them (not recorded which). The receptors shown here come from a man in his late teens or twenties who had mild COVID-19 (a few samples of this study predate the infection). Cell type and time point are not known.

The chain recombines TRBV4-1 with TRBJ2-3; 9 bases map to TRBD1. Germline CDR1 reads MGHRA; CDR2 reads YSYEKL. The CDR3 spans 15 residues. Trimming took 4 bases from V and 5 from J; bases not matched to a gene: 7. CDR3 region: CASSRPGQGVDTQYF. The CDR3 DNA reads TGCGCCAGCAGCCGACCGGGACAGGGTGTAGATACGCAGTATTTT.

This clonotype was picked up one time. J is TRBJ1-1 and V is TRBV3-2; the D call of TRBD1 is as the table states it, not checked on the DNA. TRBV3-2 is annotated as a pseudogene. This CDR3 has 16 residues. The CDR3 coding sequence is TGTGCCAGCAGCCAATCCCCGACAGGGATGAACACTGAAGCTTTCTTT. Its translation: CASSQSPTGMNTEAFF.

This clonotype was observed many times. The chain carries TRBV20-1 and TRBJ1-2, with no clear D. The germline gives CDR1 DFQATT, CDR2 SNEGSKA (reference sequence). CDR3 length: 12 amino acids. The germline V and J ends were trimmed by 0 bases and 8 bases, with 10 bases remaining between them. This CDR3 is CSAREGTMGYTF. DNA for the CDR3: TGCAGTGCTAGAGAAGGTACTATGGGCTACACCTTC.

V and J are TRBV23-1 and TRBJ2-2; D gene unclear. TRBV23-1 is an ORF, with its function uncertain. V was clipped by 0 bases and J by 7 bases, with 9 bases between them. The CDR3 totals 14 residues. CDR3 nucleotide sequence: TGCGCCAGCAGTCAATCCGGCAGACACGGGGAGCTGTTTTTT. Translating gives CASSQSGRHGELFF.

The chain has TRBV2 and TRBJ2-1; D uncertain. The germline gives CDR1 SNHLY, CDR2 FYNNEI. V was cut by 1 base and J by 12 bases, with 7 bases left in between. CDR3 size: 11 residues. The CDR3 here is CASSEGERQFF. The CDR3 nucleotides read TGTGCCAGCAGTGAAGGGGAAAGGCAGTTCTTC.

This clonotype was detected only a few times. The rearrangement joins TRBV7-3 to TRBJ1-3, with a tentative D call TRBD1 (5 bases). The length of the CDR3 is 13 residues. CDR1 SGHTA and CDR2 FQGTGA come from the germline V gene. The V end lost 4 bases, the J end lost 2 bases, and 6 bases lay between the germline ends. The CDR3: CASSSTAGNTIYF. The CDR3, as DNA: TGTGCCAGCAGCTCGACAGCTGGAAACACCATATATTTT.

This clonotype was seen a few times. The chain employs TRBV5-1 and TRBJ1-1; D gene unclear. Germline values: CDR1 SGHRS, CDR2 YFSETQ. Trimming left V 0 bases short and J 9 bases short, with 6 bases between. The CDR3 length is 11 residues. This CDR3 is CASSLDGKAFF. The CDR3 coding sequence is TGCGCCAGCAGCTTGGACGGAAAAGCTTTCTTT.

Only a few counts were recorded for this clonotype. The chain combines TRBV20-1 with TRBJ2-1; 11 bases are shared with TRBD1. CDR1 DFQATT and CDR2 SNEGSKA come from the germline V gene (reference sequence). V was pared by 5 bases and J by 8 bases, with 8 bases of the junction left unmatched. This CDR3 contains 14 residues. The CDR3 region is CSAWDRGMGDEQFF. The DNA for the CDR3 is TGCAGTGCTTGGGACAGGGGGATGGGGGATGAGCAGTTCTTC.

This clonotype has more than one count but fewer than ten. V gene TRBV29-1 combines with J gene TRBJ1-6, with 9 positions matching TRBD1. V was pared by 5 bases and J by 9 bases, with 8 bases of the junction left unmatched. The CDR3 runs to 14 residues. Germline assignment: CDR1 SQVTM and CDR2 ANQGSEA. The CDR3 sequence: CSVSGQGVGSPLHF. The CDR3 DNA reads TGCAGCGTTTCGGGACAGGGCGTCGGTTCACCCCTCCACTTT. Full variable domain (rest looked up from reference TRBV29-1 and TRBJ1-6): SAVISQKPSRDICQRGTSLTIQCQVDSQVTMMFWYRQQPGQSLTLIATANQGSEATYESGFVIDKFPISRPNLTFSTLTVSNMSPEDSSIYLCSVSGQGVGSPLHFGNGTRLTVT.

This clonotype has more than one count but fewer than ten. The gene calls are TRBV6-6 and TRBJ1-2; D is undetermined. This CDR3 has 17 amino acids. V was trimmed by 6 bases and J by 5 bases, leaving 25 bases between them. The germline gives CDR1 MNHNY, CDR2 SVGAGI (reference sequence). The CDR3 region is CASRVGFGWAKSYGYTF. CDR3 in DNA: TGTGCCAGCAGAGTGGGTTTTGGTTGGGCAAAGAGTTATGGCTACACCTTC.

The CDR3 coding sequence is TGTGCCAGCAGCGAACCCCGGAGGTCTGGGGCCAACGTCCTGACTTTC. Encoded protein: CASSEPRRSGANVLTF. This rearrangement joins TRBV7-9 to TRBJ2-6; TRBD2 might be the D (5 bases). The V and J ends lost 5 bases and 1 base respectively, with 12 bases between them. The CDR3 is made up of 16 amino acids. Germline V gene data show CDR1 as SEHNR and CDR2 as FQNEAQ (reference sequence).

This clonotype was observed a few times. The CDR3 is CASSQSTEGGELFF. The CDR3 DNA reads as TGCGCCAGCAGCCAAAGTACTGAGGGCGGGGAGCTGTTTTTT. The rearrangement links TRBV4-1 to TRBJ2-2, with D perhaps matching TRBD2 (5 bases). Germline assignment: CDR1 MGHRA and CDR2 YSYEKL. Trimming shortened V by 2 bases and J by 7 bases, and 11 bases separated the two germline ends. The CDR3 length is 14 residues.

Many counts were recorded for this clonotype. This chain uses TRBV2 with TRBJ2-7; tentative D call: TRBD2 (6 bases). Germline CDR1 is SNHLY and CDR2 is FYNNEI. V dropped 6 bases and J dropped 4 bases, with 13 bases sitting between them. The CDR3 contains 13 residues. This CDR3 reads CASSGGVSYEQYF. For the CDR3, the DNA is TGTGCCAGCAGCGGAGGGGTCTCTTACGAGCAGTACTTC.

This clonotype occurred a few times. This chain joins TRBV7-9 and TRBJ2-1, with D possibly TRBD2 on 7 matching bases. CDR1 is SEHNR, CDR2 FQNEAQ, per germline (reference sequence). The CDR3 is made up of 15 amino acids. The germline V and J ends were trimmed by 5 bases and 7 bases, with 18 bases remaining between them. The CDR3 spells CASSPRGGGTNEQFF. Written as DNA, the CDR3 is TGTGCCAGCAGCCCTAGAGGGGGGGGGACGAATGAGCAGTTCTTC.

In its sample, this clonotype was seen a few times. V and J are TRBV6-2 or TRBV6-3 and TRBJ2-1; possible D gene TRBD2, 5 bases. The germline V gene encodes CDR1 MNHEY and CDR2 SVGEGT. V shed 2 bases and J shed 9 bases, with 8 bases lying between them. CDR3 length: 12 residues. The CDR3 loop is CASSYGGTEQFF. In DNA form, the CDR3 reads TGTGCCAGCAGTTACGGAGGAACTGAGCAGTTCTTC.